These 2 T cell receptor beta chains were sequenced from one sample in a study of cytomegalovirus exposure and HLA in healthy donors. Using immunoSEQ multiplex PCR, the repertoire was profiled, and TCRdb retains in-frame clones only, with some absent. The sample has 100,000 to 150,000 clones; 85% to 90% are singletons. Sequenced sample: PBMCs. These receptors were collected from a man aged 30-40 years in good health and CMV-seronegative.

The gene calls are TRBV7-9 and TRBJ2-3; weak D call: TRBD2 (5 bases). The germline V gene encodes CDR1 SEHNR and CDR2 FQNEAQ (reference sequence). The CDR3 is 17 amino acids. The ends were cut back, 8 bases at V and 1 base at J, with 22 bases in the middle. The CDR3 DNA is TGTGCCAGCCAACTACATAATGGGCTGGAGGGCACAGATACGCAGTATTTT. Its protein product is CASQLHNGLEGTDTQYF.

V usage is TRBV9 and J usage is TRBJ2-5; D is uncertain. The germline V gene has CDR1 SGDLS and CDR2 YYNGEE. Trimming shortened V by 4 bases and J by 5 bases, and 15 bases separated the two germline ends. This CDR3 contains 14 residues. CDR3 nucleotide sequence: TGTGCCAGCAGCTCAAGCTACCTCACGGAGACCCAGTACTTC. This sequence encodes CASSSSYLTETQYF.